This T cell receptor beta chain was captured in a study of OX40 agonist ivuxolimab in advanced cancers. Study-wide background: Therapy given before enrollment (anti-PD-1, anti-PD-L1 or anti-CTLA-4) was allowed, and over 35% had some. Study-wide results and limits: Expanded clones belonging to CD8+ T cells outnumbered, on average, those of CD4+. In the expanded peripheral T cells, antigen specificity was never determined. Doses of 0.1 to 3.0 mg/kg were accompanied by clonal expansion of CD4+ and CD8+ blood T cells by week 6.

Concerning this clone: Its antigen is still unknown.

Clones were read by immunoSEQ multiplex PCR, and TCRdb kept only the in-frame ones, dropping some. The data contain 78,000 or so clones, about 91% of them singletons. Unmatched junction bases numbered 10, after V lost 4 bases and J lost 8 bases. The germline CDR1 and CDR2 sequences are MNHEY and SMNVEV (reference sequence). This CDR3 has 14 residues. This receptor was obtained from an adult with an advanced solid tumor such as melanoma, head and neck, liver or kidney cancer. This specimen consisted of CD4+ or CD8+ T cells sorted from blood, obtained in a trial of the OX40 agonist ivuxolimab. This chain links TRBV27 with TRBJ1-2; 7 bases align to TRBD1. DNA of the CDR3: TGTGCCAGCAGTTCCCGGGACAGTATTGGGGGCTACACCTTC. It yields the protein CASSSRDSIGGYTF.